This T cell receptor beta chain was identified during a study of blood T cell repertoires in COVID-19. Measured with immunoSEQ multiplex PCR; TCRdb has only the in-frame clones, and not every one. The sample includes around 100,000 clones, around 92% seen only once; the top ten take roughly 3.6%. This CDR3 is 13 amino acids long. V lost 5 bases, J lost 3 bases, and 10 bases lay in between. The sequence derives from a woman in her sixties with acute or convalescent COVID-19. The chain combines TRBV12-3 or TRBV12-4 with TRBJ1-1, with D possibly TRBD1 on 6 matching bases. The sequenced sample consisted of peripheral blood. The chain's CDR3 is CASSLNRDTEAFF. The CDR3 nucleotides are TGTGCCAGCAGTCTAAACAGGGACACTGAAGCTTTCTTT.